This T cell receptor (beta chain) originates from a study of blood T cell repertoires in COVID-19. Looking at the study overall: Italy, Spain and the United States were the sources of the convalescent and acute COVID-19 samples. Sample material is recorded as cDNA or gDNA derived from T cells, B-cell-depleted T cells, or PBMCs.

The method was immunoSEQ multiplex PCR; TCRdb's version includes in-frame clones alone and lacks a portion of them. The sample consists of over 25,000 clones, roughly 91% of them appearing once. This CDR3 has 13 amino acids. Trimming stripped 6 bases from V and 8 bases from J, with 14 bases between. The sequenced sample consisted of peripheral blood. The gene calls are TRBV12-3 or TRBV12-4 and TRBJ2-1, with a tentative D call TRBD1 (5 bases). The origin of this receptor is a human donor in a cohort sampled during active COVID-19. The donor label of this sample is uncertain. The CDR3 region is CASRLQGWDEQFF. The CDR3 DNA sequence: TGTGCCAGCAGACTCCAGGGATGGGATGAGCAGTTCTTC.